This T cell receptor (beta chain) derives from a study of graft-versus-host responses after intestinal transplantation (dated by TCRdb to 2020 to 2023). At the level of the whole study: Multivisceral, liver-intestinal, or isolated intestinal transplants were received by the recipients. Every recipient was given anti-thymocyte globulin induction, followed by approximately 3 years of maintenance tacrolimus and steroids. After intestinal transplantation, graft-versus-host and host-versus-graft alloreactive T cell clones were followed in the graft, circulation and bone marrow using bulk TCR-beta CDR3 sequencing. Alloreactive clones were identified by sequencing pre-transplant mixed lymphocyte reaction products and comparing them with unstimulated pre-transplant donor and recipient T cells. Of the roughly 24 intestinal transplant recipients enrolled in the cohort, one of whom was a retransplant, 3 patients without pretransplant specimens were excluded. Donor T cell macrochimerism was defined as a peak of at least 4% donor T cells among recipient peripheral blood mononuclear cells. Instead of going to the commercial service, samples from a few later patients were sequenced in-house on an Illumina MiSeq and processed with MiXCR.

Comments on this clone: Which antigen it targets is not known. Base quality data are lacking; no much larger clone is found one base away.

Broader findings and caveats from the paper: The relatively low number and heterogeneity of intestinal transplant patients limited the conclusions. GvH clones turned up in recipient bone marrow, with some appearing earlier in ileal mucosa or blood, a pattern consistent with an intestinal mucosal origin. High GvH to HvG T cell clonal ratios were observed in the allografts of patients with donor T cell macrochimerism. Early after transplant, peak levels of circulating GvH clones were found to be associated with declines in HvG clones.

The receptor library was made with the immunoSEQ multiplex PCR assay. For most patients, genomic DNA was isolated with the Qiagen DNeasy Blood and Tissue Kit and shipped frozen to Adaptive Biotechnologies for TCR sequencing. For most patients, genomic DNA was subjected to high-throughput TCR-beta CDR3 sequencing by Adaptive Biotechnologies. The study's processing was this. Adaptive's ImmunoSEQ software was the source of the TCR sequencing data for 18 patients, while a few other patients were processed with MiXCR and VDJtools. To correct CD4 versus CD8 sorting errors, any sequence found in both subsets at a frequency ratio below 5:1 was removed. Because the origin of CDR3 nucleotide sequences shared between donor and recipient could not be assigned, those sequences were removed. To count as alloreactive, a clone needed at least 2-fold expansion over unstimulated cells and a minimum CFSE-low frequency of 0.002% (template counts) or 0.001% (read counts). Mappable clones were those detected in sequenced pre-transplant spleen, lymph node, or MLR CFSE-low populations of the donor or recipient. Cumulative frequency of alloreactive clones was calculated as a percentage of all sequences weighted by copy number. In TCRdb, the immuneACCESS table is reduced to in-frame sequences with V and J assigned. These tables do not hold every clone; where another copy was compared, an unresolved V gene accounts for under half, and the others remain unexplained. The V and J calls and clone size are taken from that table; D and trimming were inferred from the DNA. The sample table lists 90,000 to 130,000 clones, more than 80% of them with a count of one. The top ten clones comprise roughly 0.24% of the sample.

The CDR3 sequence holds 16 residues, the cysteine and phenylalanine included. CDR3 DNA is the only sequence kept; it has 48 bases, read in frame from the first base. Looking up the germline V gene yields CDR1 KGHSH and CDR2 LQKENI. The V end gives up 2 bases and the J end 1 base, leaving 4 bases in the junction not matched to a gene. This specimen's time point label, interpreted: cells obtained before transplantation from donor or recipient. CD3+CD4+ and CD3+CD8+ populations were FACS-sorted from unstimulated pre-transplant donor and recipient cells taken from spleen or lymph nodes. Material: unstimulated CD4+ T cells sorted from spleen or lymph node cells, obtained before transplant. This sequence originates from a human donor who was the organ donor for an intestinal transplant. This chain is built from TRBV18 and TRBJ2-5; TRBD2 lines up with 10 middle nucleotides. For the CDR3, the sequence is CASSPSSGRPQETQYF. In nucleotide form, the sequence is TGTGCCAGCTCACCAAGTAGCGGGAGGCCCCAAGAGACCCAGTACTTC.